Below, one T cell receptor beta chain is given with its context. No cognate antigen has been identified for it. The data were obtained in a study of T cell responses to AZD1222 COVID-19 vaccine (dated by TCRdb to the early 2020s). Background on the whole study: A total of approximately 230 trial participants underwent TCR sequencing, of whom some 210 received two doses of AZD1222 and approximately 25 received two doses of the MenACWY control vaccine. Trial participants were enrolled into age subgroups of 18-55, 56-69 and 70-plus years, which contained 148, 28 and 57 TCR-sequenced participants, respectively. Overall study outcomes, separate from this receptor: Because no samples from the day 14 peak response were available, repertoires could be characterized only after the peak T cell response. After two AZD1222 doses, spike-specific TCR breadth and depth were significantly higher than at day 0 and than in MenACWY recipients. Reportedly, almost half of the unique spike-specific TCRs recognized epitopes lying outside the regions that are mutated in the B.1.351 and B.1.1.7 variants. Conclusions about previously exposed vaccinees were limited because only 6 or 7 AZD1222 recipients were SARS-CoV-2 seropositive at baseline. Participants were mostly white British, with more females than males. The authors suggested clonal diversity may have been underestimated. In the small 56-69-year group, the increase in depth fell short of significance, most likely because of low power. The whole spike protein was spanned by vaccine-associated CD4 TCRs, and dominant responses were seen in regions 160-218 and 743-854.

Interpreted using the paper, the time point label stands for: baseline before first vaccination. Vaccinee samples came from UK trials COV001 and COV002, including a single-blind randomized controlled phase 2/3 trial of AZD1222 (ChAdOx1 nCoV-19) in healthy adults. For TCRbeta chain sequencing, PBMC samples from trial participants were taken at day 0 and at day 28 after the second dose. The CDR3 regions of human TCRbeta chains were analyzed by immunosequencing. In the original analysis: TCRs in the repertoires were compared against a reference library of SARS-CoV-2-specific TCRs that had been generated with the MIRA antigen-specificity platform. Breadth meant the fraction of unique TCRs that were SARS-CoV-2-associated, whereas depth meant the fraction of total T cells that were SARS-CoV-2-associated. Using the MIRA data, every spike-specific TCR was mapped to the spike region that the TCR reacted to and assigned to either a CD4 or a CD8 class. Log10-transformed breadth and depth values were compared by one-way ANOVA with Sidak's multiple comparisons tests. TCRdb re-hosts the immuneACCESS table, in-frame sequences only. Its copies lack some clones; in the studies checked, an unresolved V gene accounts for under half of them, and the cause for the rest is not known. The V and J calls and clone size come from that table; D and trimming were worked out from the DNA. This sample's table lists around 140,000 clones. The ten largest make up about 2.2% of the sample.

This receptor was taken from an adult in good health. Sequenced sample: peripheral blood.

Read as DNA, the sequence is TGCAGCGTTGACGGCTCCTTCCGCCTCAGCTCCTACAATGAGCAGTTCTTC. It codes for CSVDGSFRLSSYNEQFF. The V gene is TRBV29-1 and the J gene is TRBJ2-1; no confident D gene assignment can be made. The germline V gene specifies SQVTM as CDR1 and ANQGSEA as CDR2. V sheds 3 bases and J sheds 0 bases, leaving 18 bases between their ends. The CDR3 covers 17 residues, taking in both the cysteine and the phenylalanine. Only CDR3 DNA remains: 51 bases, in frame from the first base.